One and the same sample provided the 2 T cell receptor beta chains below, sequenced in a study of CD8+ T cells in alopecia areata (dated by TCRdb to 2016 to 2019). The library was generated by the immunoSEQ multiplex PCR assay. RNA was extracted from all samples and reverse transcribed into cDNA, which served as template for TCR sequencing. The immuneACCESS repertoire file appears here via TCRdb, limited to in-frame rearrangements. These files lack a portion of the clones; in checked studies, under half of the deficit traces to unresolved V genes, and the cause of the others is not known. For this sample there are 110,000 to 150,000 clones; 45% to 60% appear just once. Approximately 16% of the sample rests with the top ten. Taken with the paper, the label for time point translates to: around 29 days on oral tofacitinib. This specimen's treatment or condition label, interpreted: oral pan-JAK inhibitor, 5-10 mg twice daily.

Sequenced here: CD8+ T cells sorted from blood, sampled at week 4, from a patient treated with tofacitinib. These receptors were obtained from a human donor with alopecia areata.

The chain links TRBV27 to TRBJ2-2; D not resolved. Per germline, CDR1 MNHEY and CDR2 SMNVEV (reference sequence). The CDR3 consists of 14 residues. The V end was cut by 7 bases, the J end by 6 bases, with 15 bases between. This CDR3 reads CASTPNPAPGELFF. Written as DNA, the CDR3 is TGTGCCAGCACCCCTAACCCCGCTCCCGGGGAGCTGTTTTTT.

The V gene is TRBV9, the J gene TRBJ2-7; D call uncertain. Germline CDR1 SGDLS, CDR2 YYNGEE. The CDR3 has 13 residues. Trimming removed 2 bases at V and 2 bases at J, with 8 bases between. CDR3 residues: CASSVADTYEQYF. The CDR3 bases are TGTGCCAGCAGCGTCGCTGACACCTACGAGCAGTACTTC.